The 10 T cell receptor beta chains given below trace back to one sample, sequenced in a study of blood T cell repertoires in COVID-19. Assay: immunoSEQ multiplex PCR; the TCRdb copy retains only in-frame clones and omits some. This sample has roughly 180,000 clones, with almost 85% found just once. Material: peripheral blood. The receptors derive from a middle-aged man who had recovered from COVID-19.

The chain combines TRBV14 with TRBJ1-2; TRBD1 matches 8 bases. This CDR3 is 14 amino acids long. Germline values: CDR1 SGHDN, CDR2 FVKESK. With 0 bases clipped from V and 7 bases from J, the junction kept 4 bases outside the gene matches. The CDR3 nucleotides are TGTGCCAGCAGCCAAGAGACAGGGGTTGGTGGCTACACCTTC. Its protein product is CASSQETGVGGYTF.

This clone appeared a few times. The chain joins TRBV28 to TRBJ1-2; a weak D match, TRBD1 (6 bases). Trimming took off 8 bases at V and 8 bases at J, with 21 bases between the two ends. This CDR3 is 14 amino acids long. CDR1 MDHEN and CDR2 SYDVKM come from the germline V gene. CDR3 nucleotides: TGTGCCAGCGAAGCCGACAGGCTGGCAAGCGGCTACACCTTC. Translating it yields CASEADRLASGYTF.

This chain joins TRBV4-1 and TRBJ2-5; D unclear. The V and J ends lost 4 bases and 0 bases respectively, with 6 bases between them. Germline values: CDR1 MGHRA, CDR2 YSYEKL. The CDR3 spans 13 residues. The CDR3 loop is CASSPLYQETQYF. In DNA, the CDR3 is TGCGCCAGCAGCCCCCTGTACCAAGAGACCCAGTACTTC.

This clone was observed once. The V and J genes are TRBV2 and TRBJ2-3, with D possibly matching TRBD1 (6 bases). Germline CDR1 reads SNHLY; CDR2 reads FYNNEI. V gave up 6 bases and J gave up 1 base, with 11 bases separating them. This CDR3 spans 14 amino acids. The CDR3 bases are TGTGCCAGCAGCAAGGGGGAAGGCACAGATACGCAGTATTTT. Its protein product is CASSKGEGTDTQYF.

The rearrangement joins TRBV18 to TRBJ1-2, with a weak D call TRBD1 (5 bases). The CDR3 has 14 amino acids. V lost 6 bases and J lost 1, with 12 bases in between. Germline lookup yields CDR1 KGHSH and CDR2 LQKENI. The CDR3 loop is CASSLRTLNYGYTF. DNA of the CDR3: TGTGCCAGCTCCCTCCGGACACTTAACTATGGCTACACCTTC.

This chain links TRBV19 with TRBJ2-1; TRBD2 aligns across 8 bases. Unmatched junction bases numbered 20, after V lost 5 bases and J lost 8 bases. This CDR3 comprises 18 residues. The germline V gene encodes CDR1 LNHDA and CDR2 SQIVND (reference sequence). The CDR3 region is CASSSPIISRGGRDEQFF. CDR3 coding DNA: TGTGCCAGTAGTTCCCCCATTATAAGCCGGGGGGGAAGGGATGAGCAGTTCTTC.

The chain has TRBV30 and TRBJ2-1; tentative D call: TRBD2 (6 bases). The CDR3 length is 14 residues. CDR1 GTSNPN and CDR2 SVGIG come from the germline V gene (reference sequence). V lost 4 bases and J lost 4, with 14 bases in between. The chain's CDR3 is CAWNAAGSYNEQFF. Written as DNA, the CDR3 is TGTGCCTGGAATGCGGCGGGGTCATACAATGAGCAGTTCTTC.

This clone was seen a single time. The V gene is TRBV3-1 (or the pseudogene TRBV3-2), the J gene TRBJ2-7; TRBD2 agrees at 14 bases. This CDR3 is 17 amino acids long. Looked up from germline, CDR1 is LGHDT and CDR2 is YNNKEL (reference sequence). V was clipped by 1 base and J by 5 bases; unmatched bases: 7. The CDR3 sequence: CASSQGGLAGERNEQYF. The CDR3 DNA reads TGTGCCAGCAGCCAAGGGGGACTAGCGGGAGAAAGAAACGAGCAGTACTTC.

Only a few counts were recorded for this clone. V usage is TRBV27 and J usage is TRBJ2-6; no definite D call. Deletions cut 0 bases from V and 2 bases from J, with 5 bases between. The CDR3 runs to 15 residues. CDR1 MNHEY and CDR2 SMNVEV come from the germline V gene (reference sequence). For the CDR3, the DNA is TGTGCCAGCAGTTTATCAGGAGCTGGGGCCAACGTCCTGACTTTC. The encoded protein is CASSLSGAGANVLTF.

The rearrangement links TRBV5-5 to TRBJ1-6, with unresolved D. CDR3 length: 17 residues. Trimming removed 4 bases from V and 0 bases from J, with 14 bases in between. Germline CDR1 SGHKS, CDR2 YYEKEE (reference sequence). CDR3 bases: TGTGCCAGCAGCCCGTGGTTGGGGAGCTCCTATAATTCACCCCTCCACTTT. It is translated as CASSPWLGSSYNSPLHF.